The 9 T cell receptor beta chains reported below all come from one sample, sequenced in a study of T cell responses to AZD1222 COVID-19 vaccine. Sequencing used immunoSEQ multiplex PCR; TCRdb keeps in-frame clones, though not all of them. The sample carries about 150,000 clones, under 95% recorded once. Sequencing was performed on peripheral blood, taken on day 0 of AZD1222 vaccination. These receptors originate from an adult in good health.

The CDR3 protein is CAWSLQGPEPQHF. The CDR3 DNA follows: TGTGCCTGGAGTCTCCAGGGGCCCGAGCCCCAGCATTTT. The chain uses TRBV30 and TRBJ1-5; TRBD1 might be the D (6 bases). Trimming removed 2 bases at V and 8 bases at J, with 13 bases between. The CDR3 consists of 13 residues. Germline V CDR1 and CDR2: GTSNPN, SVGIG (reference sequence).

In DNA, the CDR3 is TGTGCCAGAAGCTACCCCCGCGCTCACGGATTAGCCAAAAACATTCAGTACTTC. It translates to CARSYPRAHGLAKNIQYF. The chain joins TRBV5-3 to TRBJ2-4; D is unclear. TRBV5-3 is an ORF, and what it does is uncertain. The length of the CDR3 is 18 residues. The V end was cut by 3 bases, the J end by 0 bases, with 19 bases between.

The chain uses TRBV28 and TRBJ2-2; D possibly corresponds to TRBD2 (7 bases). V gave up 8 bases and J gave up 0 bases, with 13 bases separating them. Germline values: CDR1 MDHEN, CDR2 SYDVKM. The CDR3 covers 15 residues. CDR3 sequence reads: CASSGRGTNTGELFF. The CDR3 DNA follows: TGTGCCAGCTCTGGGAGGGGGACGAACACCGGGGAGCTGTTTTTT. The variable domain in full, with the rest retrieved from reference TRBV28 and TRBJ2-2, is DVKVTQSSRYLVKRTGEKVFLECVQDMDHENMFWYRQDPGLGLRLIYFSYDVKMKEKGDIPEGYSVSREKKERFSLILESASTNQTSMYLCASSGRGTNTGELFFGEGSRLTVL.

The chain joins TRBV27 to TRBJ2-7; D may be TRBD1 (5 bases). CDR1 and CDR2 (germline): MNHEY, SMNVEV (reference sequence). This CDR3 spans 14 amino acids. Trimming shortened V by 2 bases and J by 2 bases, and 10 bases separated the two germline ends. The CDR3 is CASSLGLDTYEQYF. CDR3 bases: TGTGCCAGCAGTTTAGGTCTGGACACCTACGAGCAGTACTTC.

V usage is TRBV15 and J usage is TRBJ2-7; D is perhaps TRBD2 (6 bases). This CDR3 has 17 amino acids. Trimming pared 0 bases from V and 2 bases from J, leaving 17 bases between. CDR1 is LNHNV, CDR2 YYDKDF, per germline (reference sequence). CDR3: CATSRDGSTSRTYEQYF. DNA for the CDR3: TGTGCCACCAGCAGAGATGGGTCTACTAGCCGTACCTACGAGCAGTACTTC.

V gene TRBV5-1 combines with J gene TRBJ1-6, with 7 nucleotides matching TRBD1. Per germline, CDR1 SGHRS and CDR2 YFSETQ. Losses at the gene ends were 4 bases for V and 9 bases for J; bases not matched to a gene: 13. The CDR3 spans 16 residues. The CDR3: CASSPWTGTASSPLHF. The DNA of the CDR3 is TGCGCCAGCAGCCCCTGGACGGGGACAGCGTCTTCACCCCTCCACTTT.

CDR3 residues: CASSSGTSGRVYRNEQFF. The CDR3 bases are TGTGCCAGCAGCTCCGGGACTAGCGGGAGGGTTTATCGCAATGAGCAGTTCTTC. The chain joins TRBV7-9 to TRBJ2-1; 16 bases agree with TRBD2. Germline V gene data show CDR1 as SEHNR and CDR2 as FQNEAQ (reference sequence). CDR3 length equals 18 residues. Trimming removed 4 bases from V and 6 bases from J; junction bases left unmatched: 9.

The chain employs TRBV21-1 and TRBJ2-1; TRBD2 reflects the table's D call only, with no check against the DNA. TRBV21-1 corresponds to a pseudogene. CDR3 size: 17 residues. The CDR3 region has the DNA TGTGCCAGCATACGAGCGGGAGAGGAGGACTTGGGCAATGAGCAGTTCTTC. It yields the protein CASIRAGEEDLGNEQFF.

The CDR3 bases are TGTGCCAGCAGCCAAGACGCGGGAGTACCCGAGCAGTACTTC. It codes for CASSQDAGVPEQYF. The rearrangement joins TRBV3-1 (or the pseudogene TRBV3-2) to TRBJ2-7; TRBD2 matches at 7 bases. The J segment lost 6 bases and the V segment lost 0 bases, leaving 5 bases of the junction unmatched. Per germline, CDR1 LGHDT and CDR2 YNNKEL (reference sequence). The length of the CDR3 is 14 residues.